This TCR beta chain was retrieved from a study of T cell changes during pregnancy in multiple sclerosis. This table comes from immunoSEQ multiplex PCR, and its TCRdb copy is limited to in-frame clones, with some not included. Of about 59,000 clones in the sample, about 90% were seen once. CDR3 length equals 22 residues. This chain connects TRBV21-1 to TRBJ2-2; TRBD2 reflects the table's D call only, with no check against the DNA. TRBV21-1 is assigned pseudogene status. The specimen was peripheral blood, collected in the first trimester of pregnancy. The TCR comes from a female donor with multiple sclerosis, enrolled in a pregnancy study. The CDR3 is CASSNMRTSGNETPTNTGELFF. CDR3 DNA: TGTGCCAGCAGCAATATGCGGACTAGCGGAAACGAGACCCCCACGAACACCGGGGAGCTGTTTTTT.